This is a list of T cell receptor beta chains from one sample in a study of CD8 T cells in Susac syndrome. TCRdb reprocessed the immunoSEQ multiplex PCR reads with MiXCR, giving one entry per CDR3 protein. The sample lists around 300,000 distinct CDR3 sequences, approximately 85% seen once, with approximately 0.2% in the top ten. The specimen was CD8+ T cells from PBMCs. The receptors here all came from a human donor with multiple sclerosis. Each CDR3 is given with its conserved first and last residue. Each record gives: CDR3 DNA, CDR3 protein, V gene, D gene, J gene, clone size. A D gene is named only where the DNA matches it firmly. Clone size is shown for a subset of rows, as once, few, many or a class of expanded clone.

DNA: TGTGCCAGCAGCGGTGGGATGAATGAGCAGTTCTTC
CDR3: CASSGGMNEQFF
V: TRBV7-9
D: -
J: TRBJ2-1
size: -

DNA: TGTGCCAGCAGCCGGGTAGCGGGAGCCGCCTACGAGCAGTACTTC
CDR3: CASSRVAGAAYEQYF
V: TRBV3-1
D: TRBD2
J: TRBJ2-7
size: -

DNA: TGTGCCAGCAGCTCCGGGGGGAGGGTTCGCTACACCTTC
CDR3: CASSSGGRVRYTF
V: TRBV28
D: -
J: TRBJ1-2
size: -

DNA: TGCAGCGTTTTACAGGGGGACTATGGCTACACCTTC
CDR3: CSVLQGDYGYTF
V: TRBV29-1
D: TRBD1
J: TRBJ1-2
size: -

DNA: TGTGCCAGCAGCTTATTTCTACGAGCGGGAGCAGATGAGCAGTTCTTC
CDR3: CASSLFLRAGADEQFF
V: TRBV7-8
D: TRBD2
J: TRBJ2-1
size: once

DNA: TGTGCCAGCAGCTACGACCTGGGGTTAGAGAATGAGCAGTTCTTC
CDR3: CASSYDLGLENEQFF
V: TRBV5-8
D: -
J: TRBJ2-1
size: -

DNA: TGCAACGTTGAAGGAGACGCCTACAATGAGCAGTTCTTC
CDR3: CNVEGDAYNEQFF
V: TRBV29-1
D: -
J: TRBJ2-1
size: -

DNA: TGCAGTGCTAGAGATCCTAGCGGGAGTAGGAATGAGCAGTTCTTC
CDR3: CSARDPSGSRNEQFF
V: TRBV20-1
D: TRBD2
J: TRBJ2-1
size: -

DNA: TGCGCCAGCAGCCAAGATCTTAGTCTAGCGGAGAACCAAGAGACCCAGTACTTC
CDR3: CASSQDLSLAENQETQYF
V: TRBV4-1
D: TRBD2
J: TRBJ2-5
size: once

DNA: TGTGCCTGGACCAGTGGGGTCTTAGCGGGGGAGACCCAGTACTTC
CDR3: CAWTSGVLAGETQYF
V: TRBV30
D: TRBD2
J: TRBJ2-5
size: -

DNA: TGCGCCAGCAGCCAAGATCCGGGTAACAGGGGAACTGAAGCTTTCTTT
CDR3: CASSQDPGNRGTEAFF
V: TRBV4-1
D: TRBD1
J: TRBJ1-1
size: -

DNA: TGTGCCAGCAGCACCGGGCCCTCCTACGAGCAGTACTTC
CDR3: CASSTGPSYEQYF
V: TRBV27
D: -
J: TRBJ2-7
size: -

DNA: TGTGCCACCAGGGCTAGCGGGAGCTCCTACAATGAGCAGTTCTTC
CDR3: CATRASGSSYNEQFF
V: TRBV15
D: TRBD2
J: TRBJ2-1
size: once

DNA: TGTGCCAGCAGCTTAGTCCCTTTTGGATCCAAGCCTTTAGCCAAAAACATTCAGTACTTC
CDR3: CASSLVPFGSKPLAKNIQYF
V: TRBV7-8
D: -
J: TRBJ2-4
size: -

DNA: TGTGCCAGCAGCCAATTTAATCAGGGCTCTATACACTACGAGCAGTACTTC
CDR3: CASSQFNQGSIHYEQYF
V: TRBV16
D: -
J: TRBJ2-7
size: -

DNA: TGTGCCAGCAGTTTTTTCGGGTTTACCTACGAGCAGTACTTC
CDR3: CASSFFGFTYEQYF
V: TRBV28
D: -
J: TRBJ2-7
size: -

DNA: TGTGCCAGCAGTTTTGGGGCGGACTGTGGCTACACCTTC
CDR3: CASSFGADCGYTF
V: TRBV27
D: -
J: TRBJ1-2
size: -

DNA: TGTGCCAGCAGCTTGGAGGGACTGAACACCGGGGAGCTGTTTTTT
CDR3: CASSLEGLNTGELFF
V: TRBV5-5
D: -
J: TRBJ2-2
size: -

DNA: TGTGCCAGCAGTTTCCGGGACAGGGGCACCTACGAGCAGTACTTC
CDR3: CASSFRDRGTYEQYF
V: TRBV28
D: TRBD1
J: TRBJ2-7
size: -

DNA: TGCGCCAGCAGCCCAGGGGGAGGCTTAGCTAACTATGGCTACACCTTC
CDR3: CASSPGGGLANYGYTF
V: TRBV4-1
D: TRBD1
J: TRBJ1-2
size: -

DNA: TGTGCCAGCAGCGCCTGGCTAGCGATCTCCTACGAGCAGTACTTC
CDR3: CASSAWLAISYEQYF
V: TRBV7-2
D: -
J: TRBJ2-7
size: -

DNA: TGCAGCGTCCGGGACGAGGAGTTCTTC
CDR3: CSVRDEEFF
V: TRBV29-1
D: -
J: TRBJ2-1
size: -

DNA: TGTGCCAGTAGTAGGGCCGGGATGAACACTGAAGCTTTCTTT
CDR3: CASSRAGMNTEAFF
V: TRBV19
D: -
J: TRBJ1-1
size: once

DNA: TGCGCCAGCAGCCAAGATCTCCTAGCGGGGGGGGTATCCTACGAGCAGTACTTC
CDR3: CASSQDLLAGGVSYEQYF
V: TRBV4-3
D: TRBD2
J: TRBJ2-7
size: -

DNA: TGCGCCAGCAGCCCAGACCGGGCGCGAAGCAATCAGCCCCAGCATTTT
CDR3: CASSPDRARSNQPQHF
V: TRBV4-3
D: -
J: TRBJ1-5
size: -

DNA: TGTGCCAGCAGCCTTGAGTGGGCGGGAGGGCCCACAGATACGCAGTATTTT
CDR3: CASSLEWAGGPTDTQYF
V: TRBV7-2
D: TRBD2
J: TRBJ2-3
size: -

DNA: TGTGCCAGCAATGACGGGTCAGGGGACCCCCGAGAGACCCAGTACTTC
CDR3: CASNDGSGDPRETQYF
V: TRBV6-1
D: -
J: TRBJ2-5
size: -

DNA: TGCAGCGTTGACACGCGAGGACAACCAGGGGAGACCCAGTACTTC
CDR3: CSVDTRGQPGETQYF
V: TRBV29-1
D: -
J: TRBJ2-5
size: -

DNA: TGTGCCAGCAGCTTTGGACCCGGGACTAGCGATGAGCAGTTCTTC
CDR3: CASSFGPGTSDEQFF
V: TRBV11-2
D: TRBD2
J: TRBJ2-1
size: -

DNA: TGCAGCGCCCTAGAAGGACAGGGATCTGGCTACACCTTC
CDR3: CSALEGQGSGYTF
V: TRBV29-1
D: TRBD1
J: TRBJ1-2
size: -

DNA: TGTGCCAGCAGCCCCGGGACAGGGTCAACCTACGAGCAGTACTTC
CDR3: CASSPGTGSTYEQYF
V: TRBV6-5
D: TRBD1
J: TRBJ2-7
size: -

DNA: TGTGCCAGCAGCTTACTAGCGGGAGTCCACGAGCAGTACTTC
CDR3: CASSLLAGVHEQYF
V: TRBV7-3
D: TRBD2
J: TRBJ2-7
size: -

DNA: TGTGCCAGCAGTCAACCCATGGAGAAGGGTTATGGCTACACCTTC
CDR3: CASSQPMEKGYGYTF
V: TRBV28
D: -
J: TRBJ1-2
size: -

DNA: TGTGCCAGCAGTTACTCGAACGTACTAAATCAGCCCCAGCATTTT
CDR3: CASSYSNVLNQPQHF
V: TRBV6-6
D: -
J: TRBJ1-5
size: -

DNA: TGTGCCAGCAGTATACAGGGAGTTCACGCCGGGGCCAACGTCCTGACTTTC
CDR3: CASSIQGVHAGANVLTF
V: TRBV25-1
D: -
J: TRBJ2-6
size: few

DNA: TGTGCCAGCAGCTGGGGGACCCTCCGGTTCTTC
CDR3: CASSWGTLRFF
V: TRBV7-9
D: -
J: TRBJ2-1
size: -

DNA: TGTGCCAGCAGCTTAGAAGTGGAGGAGGAGACCCAGTACTTC
CDR3: CASSLEVEEETQYF
V: TRBV7-9
D: -
J: TRBJ2-5
size: once

DNA: TGTGCCAGCGCAACCGGGGAGGAAAGCTCCTACGAGCAGTACTTC
CDR3: CASATGEESSYEQYF
V: TRBV5-4
D: -
J: TRBJ2-7
size: -

DNA: TGTGCCTGCGGGGCAAGGGCCCCGTATAATCCCTACGAGCAGTACTTC
CDR3: CACGARAPYNPYEQYF
V: TRBV28
D: -
J: TRBJ2-7
size: -

DNA: TGTGCCAGCAGCTTGACAGAGACAAGAGAGACCCAGTACTTC
CDR3: CASSLTETRETQYF
V: TRBV5-4
D: -
J: TRBJ2-5
size: few

DNA: TGTGCCATCAGTGACCCACAGGGCTCTAATGAAAAACTGTTTTTT
CDR3: CAISDPQGSNEKLFF
V: TRBV10-3
D: -
J: TRBJ1-4
size: -

DNA: TGTGCCAGCAGCTTTGGAGGGTTTACTGAAGCTTTCTTT
CDR3: CASSFGGFTEAFF
V: TRBV5-4
D: -
J: TRBJ1-1
size: -

DNA: TGTGCCAGCTCACCTGAGACTAGCGGGAGTGTCCATGAGCAGTTCTTC
CDR3: CASSPETSGSVHEQFF
V: TRBV18
D: TRBD2
J: TRBJ2-1
size: -

DNA: TGTGCCAGCAGCCTGACTAGCGGGGAACAAGAGACCCAGTACTTC
CDR3: CASSLTSGEQETQYF
V: TRBV6-2/TRBV6-3
D: TRBD2
J: TRBJ2-5
size: -

DNA: TGTGCCAGCAGCCAAAACGGGGAGGGGCAATCAGCCCCAGCATTT
CDR3: CASSQNGEGQSAPAF
V: TRBV3-1
D: -
J: TRBJ1-5
size: once

DNA: TGTGCCAGCAGCTTAGCACGGACAGGTCAAGAGACCCAGTACTTC
CDR3: CASSLARTGQETQYF
V: TRBV7-6
D: TRBD1
J: TRBJ2-5
size: -